The text below deals with one T cell receptor (beta chain). This clone was picked up a small number of times. What this receptor recognizes is not known. The record has no base qualities; no much larger clone is one base away. Receptors were amplified or captured by the immunoSEQ multiplex PCR assay. Roughly 10^5 TCR templates per sample were assayed on the deep sequencing platform. Genomic DNA extracted from sorted T cells was used for TCRbeta CDR3 sequencing. In the paper's pipeline: The R programming language was used for the clonal analysis of the TCRbeta CDR3 data. Comparing unstimulated samples against CFSE-low samples taken after the reaction was how alloreactive CD4+ and CD8+ clones were defined. Regulatory or non-regulatory origin of alloreactive CD4+ clones was assigned by matching sequences to the sorted unstimulated Treg and non-Treg repertoires. TCRdb limited this immuneACCESS table to in-frame rearrangements with V and J called. A share of clones is missing; checked studies link under half to unresolved V genes, and the rest is unexplained. The V and J calls and the clone size are those of that table, but D and trimming were determined from the DNA. This sample is represented by around 20,000 clones; 45% to 60% of them were singletons. The ten largest account for 4.5% to 6% of the sample.

This sample is drawn from a study of siplizumab effects on memory and regulatory T cells (dated 2019 in TCRdb). About the investigation overall: Paired mixed lymphocyte reactions were run with siplizumab at 0.8 to 1 ug/mL and without drug, across several responder-stimulator pairs. The study looked at the effect of siplizumab, an anti-CD2 antibody, on alloreactive T-cell subsets in allogeneic mixed lymphocyte reactions made from human PBMCs. Study-wide findings and limitations: The cumulative frequency of alloreactive sequences that could be traced back to unstimulated CD4+ memory T cells was significantly reduced by siplizumab. Because sequences below about 10^-5 frequency were poorly captured, only a minor fraction of alloreactive clones could be mapped to unstimulated subsets. Of the alloreactive CD4+ clones that could be mapped, the Treg-derived share averaged around 70% with siplizumab compared with around 25% in control reactions. Compared with memory T cells, unstimulated naive T cells appeared more diverse, and naive cells seemed to make a substantial contribution to the alloresponse. Whether proliferating Tregs from siplizumab cultures were suppressive was not functionally confirmed. Roughly 75-95% of proliferating CD4+ or CD8+ clones could not be assigned a naive or memory phenotype.

For about 6 days, cells in the mixed lymphocyte reaction were kept in coculture at 37 degrees C. Responder PBMCs were labelled with CFSE, stimulator PBMCs were labelled with Violet Dye, and the two were mixed at a 1:1 ratio. TCRbeta CDR3 sequencing was performed on sorted unstimulated T cells and on proliferating T cells recovered from mixed lymphocyte reactions. Fresh whole blood from about 10 HLA-typed healthy donors served as the source for isolating PBMCs. Proliferating CFSE-low responder T cells were FACS-sorted after the mixed lymphocyte reaction for TCR sequencing. This receptor was identified in a human donor in good health; the cells came from an allogeneic mixed lymphocyte reaction. Sequenced material: CFSE-low (dividing) CD4+ T cells sorted from an allogeneic mixed lymphocyte reaction.

In nucleotides, the sequence is TGTGCCAGCAGTGAAGCATTACAGGGTTACGAGCAGTACTTC. It specifies CASSEALQGYEQYF. The rearrangement combines TRBV2 with TRBJ2-7, and possibly TRBD1, on 6 matching bases. The V and J ends are trimmed by 0 bases and 4 bases, leaving 10 bases between them. Including cysteine and phenylalanine, the CDR3 has 14 amino acids. Only CDR3 DNA remains: 42 bases, in frame from the first base. CDR1 SNHLY and CDR2 FYNNEI were looked up in the germline V gene.